This T cell receptor beta chain comes out of a study of T cell responses to AZD1222 COVID-19 vaccine (dated by TCRdb to about 2021). Broadly, across the study: TCR sequencing covered some 250 trial participants: about 210 given two doses of AZD1222 and 26 given two doses of MenACWY control vaccine. Trial participants were enrolled into age subgroups of 18-55, 56-69 and 70-plus years, which contained approximately 150, 28 and 58 TCR-sequenced participants, respectively.

Comment on this clone: No antigen is known for it. Base-call qualities are not available, and no considerably larger clone is one nucleotide away. The sample holds other DNA sequences that translate to the same CDR3.

General conclusions and limits of the study: Vaccine-associated CD4 TCRs spanned the whole spike protein, with dominant responses in regions 160-218 and 743-854. Conclusions about previously exposed vaccinees are limited, since just six or seven AZD1222 recipients were seropositive for SARS-CoV-2 at baseline. Epitopes outside the regions mutated in the B.1.351 and B.1.1.7 variants were reportedly recognized by nearly half of the unique spike-specific TCRs. The 56-69-year group was small, and its depth increase did not reach significance, likely because of low power. Because no day 14 peak-response samples were available, repertoires were characterized only after the peak T cell response. Spike-specific TCR breadth and depth rose significantly after two AZD1222 doses compared with day 0 and with MenACWY recipients. Participants were mostly white British, with more females than males. The authors suggested clonal diversity may have been underestimated.

The CDR3 regions of human TCRbeta chains were analyzed by immunosequencing. The original methods were these. Repertoire TCRs were matched against a reference library of SARS-CoV-2-specific TCRs generated with the MIRA antigen-specificity platform. Breadth meant the fraction of unique TCRs that were SARS-CoV-2-associated, whereas depth meant the fraction of total T cells that were SARS-CoV-2-associated. Using the MIRA data, each spike-specific TCR was assigned both to the spike region to which the TCR was reactive and to a CD4 or CD8 class. Log10-transformed breadth and depth values were compared by one-way ANOVA with Sidak's multiple comparisons tests. This is the immuneACCESS table as TCRdb keeps it, with only in-frame sequences that have V and J called. A part of the clones is gone; compared with another copy, unresolved V genes explain less than half, and the rest is unexplained. That table supplies the V and J calls and clone size; D and trimming were determined from the DNA. For this sample the table gives 120,000 or so clones, of which around 89% were detected only once. 8.5% to 14% of the sample goes to the ten largest clones.

V and J are truncated by 0 bases and 5 bases respectively, leaving an intervening sequence of 2 bases. Measured from the cysteine to the phenylalanine, the CDR3 is 11 residues long. Only CDR3 DNA is held: 33 bases, read in frame from base 1. CDR1 and CDR2 were assigned from the germline V gene (reference sequence) as SGHNT and YYREEE. This sample's time point label indicates: baseline before first vaccination. According to the study, the label for this sample's treatment or condition signals: meningococcal conjugate vaccine given as trial control. Vaccinee samples were obtained from the UK trials COV001 and COV002, which included a single-blind randomized controlled phase 2/3 trial of AZD1222 (ChAdOx1 nCoV-19) in healthy adults. Trial participant PBMC samples were collected at day 0 and day 28 after the second dose for TCRbeta chain sequencing.

The chain employs TRBV5-4 and TRBJ1-2; no D gene is confidently identified. Sequenced here: peripheral blood, sampled on day 0 of MenACWY control vaccination. This receptor was obtained from an adult in good health. The nucleotide sequence reads TGTGCCAGCAGCTTGGGTTATGGCTACACCTTC. It translates to CASSLGYGYTF.